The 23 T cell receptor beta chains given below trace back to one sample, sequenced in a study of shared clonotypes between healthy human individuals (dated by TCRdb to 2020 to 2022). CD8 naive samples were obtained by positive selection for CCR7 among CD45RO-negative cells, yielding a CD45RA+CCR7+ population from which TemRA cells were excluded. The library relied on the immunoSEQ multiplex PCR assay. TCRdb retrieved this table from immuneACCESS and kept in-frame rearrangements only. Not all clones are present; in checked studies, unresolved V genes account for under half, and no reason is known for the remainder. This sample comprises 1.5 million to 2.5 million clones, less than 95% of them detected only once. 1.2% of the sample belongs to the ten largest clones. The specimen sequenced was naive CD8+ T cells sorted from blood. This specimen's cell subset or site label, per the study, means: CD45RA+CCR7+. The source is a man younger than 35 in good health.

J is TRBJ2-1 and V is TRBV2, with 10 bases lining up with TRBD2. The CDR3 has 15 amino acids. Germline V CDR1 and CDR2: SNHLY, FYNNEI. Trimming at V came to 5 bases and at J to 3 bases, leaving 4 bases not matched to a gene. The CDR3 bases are TGTGCCAGCAGTTTAGCGGGGGGAGGCTACAATGAGCAGTTCTTC. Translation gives CASSLAGGGYNEQFF. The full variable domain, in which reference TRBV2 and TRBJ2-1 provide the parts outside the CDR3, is EPEVTQTPSHQVTQMGQEVILRCVPISNHLYFYWYRQILGQKVEFLVSFYNNEISEKSEIFDDQFSVERPDGSNFTLKIRSTKLEDSAMYFCASSLAGGGYNEQFFGPGTRLTVL.

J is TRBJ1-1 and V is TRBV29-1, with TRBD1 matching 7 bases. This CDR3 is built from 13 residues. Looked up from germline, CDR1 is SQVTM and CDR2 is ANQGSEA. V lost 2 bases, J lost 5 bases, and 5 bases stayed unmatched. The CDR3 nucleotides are TGCAGCGTTGAACCAGGGGGTCTGACTGAAGCTTTCTTT. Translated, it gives CSVEPGGLTEAFF. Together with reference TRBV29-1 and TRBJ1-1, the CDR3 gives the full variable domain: SAVISQKPSRDICQRGTSLTIQCQVDSQVTMMFWYRQQPGQSLTLIATANQGSEATYESGFVIDKFPISRPNLTFSTLTVSNMSPEDSSIYLCSVEPGGLTEAFFGQGTRLTVV.

CDR3 protein: CASSRRDVGGYTF. CDR3 in DNA: TGTGCCAGCAGTAGGCGGGACGTTGGTGGCTACACCTTC. This chain joins TRBV6-5 and TRBJ1-2; D might be TRBD1 (5 bases). The germline V gene encodes CDR1 MNHEY and CDR2 SVGAGI. This CDR3 contains 13 residues. The germline V and J ends were trimmed by 5 bases and 7 bases, with 14 bases remaining between them.

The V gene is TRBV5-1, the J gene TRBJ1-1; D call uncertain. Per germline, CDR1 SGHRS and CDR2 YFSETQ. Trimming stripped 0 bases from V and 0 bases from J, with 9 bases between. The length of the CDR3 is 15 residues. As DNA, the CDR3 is TGCGCCAGCAGCTTGGGACTTTTAATGAACACTGAAGCTTTCTTT. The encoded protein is CASSLGLLMNTEAFF.

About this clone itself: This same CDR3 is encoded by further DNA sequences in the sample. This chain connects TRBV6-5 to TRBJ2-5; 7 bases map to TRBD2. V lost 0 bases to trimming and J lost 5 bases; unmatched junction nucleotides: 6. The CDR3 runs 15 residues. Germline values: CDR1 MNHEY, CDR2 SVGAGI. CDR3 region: CASSYSGGSGETQYF. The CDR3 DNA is TGTGCCAGCAGTTACTCTGGCGGGAGTGGGGAGACCCAGTACTTC.

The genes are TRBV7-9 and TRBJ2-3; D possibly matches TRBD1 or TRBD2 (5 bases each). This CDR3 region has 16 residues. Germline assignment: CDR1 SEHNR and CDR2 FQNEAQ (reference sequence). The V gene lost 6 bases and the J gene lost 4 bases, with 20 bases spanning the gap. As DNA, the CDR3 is TGTGCCAGCAGTTTGACTACTGGGGCCAGTGCAGATACGCAGTATTTT. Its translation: CASSLTTGASADTQYF.

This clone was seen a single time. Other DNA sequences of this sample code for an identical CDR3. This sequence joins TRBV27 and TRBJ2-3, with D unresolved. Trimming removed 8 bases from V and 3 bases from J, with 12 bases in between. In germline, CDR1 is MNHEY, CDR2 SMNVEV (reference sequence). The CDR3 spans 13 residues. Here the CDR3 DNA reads TGTGCCAGCGGGCTTCTAGGGACAGATACGCAGTATTTT. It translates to CASGLLGTDTQYF.

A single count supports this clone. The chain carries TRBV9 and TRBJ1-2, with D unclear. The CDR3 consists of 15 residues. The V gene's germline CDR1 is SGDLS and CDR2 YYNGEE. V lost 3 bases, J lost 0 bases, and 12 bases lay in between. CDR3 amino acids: CASSAPEGSNYGYTF. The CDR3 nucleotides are TGTGCCAGCAGCGCGCCCGAGGGATCTAACTATGGCTACACCTTC.

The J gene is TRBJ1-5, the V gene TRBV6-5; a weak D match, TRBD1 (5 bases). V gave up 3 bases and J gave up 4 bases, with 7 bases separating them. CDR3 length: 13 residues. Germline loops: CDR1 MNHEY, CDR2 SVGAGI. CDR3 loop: CASSYWGNQPQHF. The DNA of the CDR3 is TGTGCCAGCAGTTATTGGGGGAATCAGCCCCAGCATTTT.

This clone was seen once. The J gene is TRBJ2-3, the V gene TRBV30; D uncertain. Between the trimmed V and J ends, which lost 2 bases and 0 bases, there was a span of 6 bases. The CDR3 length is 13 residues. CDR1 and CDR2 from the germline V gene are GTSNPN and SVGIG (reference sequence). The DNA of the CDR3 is TGTGCCTGGAGTAAAGTCAGCACAGATACGCAGTATTTT. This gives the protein CAWSKVSTDTQYF.

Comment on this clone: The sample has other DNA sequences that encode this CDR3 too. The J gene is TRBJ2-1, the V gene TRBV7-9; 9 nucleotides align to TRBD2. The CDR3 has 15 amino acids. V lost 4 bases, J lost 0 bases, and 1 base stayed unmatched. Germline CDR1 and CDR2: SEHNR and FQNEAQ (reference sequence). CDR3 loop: CASSSTSGSYNEQFF. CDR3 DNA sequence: TGTGCCAGCAGCTCGACTAGCGGCTCCTACAATGAGCAGTTCTTC. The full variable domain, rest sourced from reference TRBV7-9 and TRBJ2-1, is DTGVSQNPRHKITKRGQNVTFRCDPISEHNRLYWYRQTLGQGPEFLTYFQNEAQLEKSRLLSDRFSAERPKGSFSTLEIQRTEQGDSAMYLCASSSTSGSYNEQFFGPGTRLTVL.

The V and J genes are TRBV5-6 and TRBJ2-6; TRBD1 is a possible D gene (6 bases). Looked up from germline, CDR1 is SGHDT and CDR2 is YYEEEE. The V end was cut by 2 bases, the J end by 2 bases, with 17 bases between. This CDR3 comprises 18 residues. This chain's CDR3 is CASSFSQGWYTGANVLTF. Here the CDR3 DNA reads TGTGCCAGCAGCTTTTCCCAGGGGTGGTACACTGGGGCCAACGTCCTGACTTTC.

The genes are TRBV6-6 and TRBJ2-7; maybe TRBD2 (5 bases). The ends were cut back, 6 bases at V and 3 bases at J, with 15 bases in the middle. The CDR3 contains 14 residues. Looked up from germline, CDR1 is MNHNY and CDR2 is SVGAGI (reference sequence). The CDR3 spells CASRNPGSYYEQYF. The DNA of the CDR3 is TGTGCCAGCAGAAACCCGGGGAGTTACTACGAGCAGTACTTC.

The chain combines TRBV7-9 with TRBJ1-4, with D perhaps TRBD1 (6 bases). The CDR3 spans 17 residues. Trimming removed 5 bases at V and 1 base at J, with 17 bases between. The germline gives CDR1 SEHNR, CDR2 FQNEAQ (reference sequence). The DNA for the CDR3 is TGTGCCAGCAGCGTTCTACCAGGGGATGGAACTAATGAAAAACTGTTTTTT. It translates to CASSVLPGDGTNEKLFF.

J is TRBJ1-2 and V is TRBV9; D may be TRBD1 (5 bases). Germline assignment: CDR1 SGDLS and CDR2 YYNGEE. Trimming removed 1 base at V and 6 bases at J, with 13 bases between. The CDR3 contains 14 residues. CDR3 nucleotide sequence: TGTGCCAGCAGCGTAAGTCCCGAGACAGATGGCTACACCTTC. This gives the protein CASSVSPETDGYTF.

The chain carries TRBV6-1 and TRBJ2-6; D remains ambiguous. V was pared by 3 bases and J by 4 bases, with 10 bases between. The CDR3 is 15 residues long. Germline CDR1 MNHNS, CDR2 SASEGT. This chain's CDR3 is CASSDLVWGANVLTF. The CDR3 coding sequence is TGTGCCAGCAGTGACTTGGTTTGGGGGGCCAACGTCCTGACTTTC.

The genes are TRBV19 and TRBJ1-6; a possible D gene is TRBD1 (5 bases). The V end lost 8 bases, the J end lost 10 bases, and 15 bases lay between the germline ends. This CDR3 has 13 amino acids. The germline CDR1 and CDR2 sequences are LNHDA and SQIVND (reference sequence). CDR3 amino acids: CASRAGPGSPLHF. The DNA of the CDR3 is TGTGCCAGTCGAGCAGGGCCTGGGTCACCCCTCCACTTT.

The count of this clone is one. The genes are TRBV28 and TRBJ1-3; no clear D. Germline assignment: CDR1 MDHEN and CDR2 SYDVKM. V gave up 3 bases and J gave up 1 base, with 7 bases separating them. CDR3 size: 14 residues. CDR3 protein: CASSFSESGNTIYF. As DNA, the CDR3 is TGTGCCAGCAGTTTCAGTGAGTCTGGAAACACCATATATTTT.

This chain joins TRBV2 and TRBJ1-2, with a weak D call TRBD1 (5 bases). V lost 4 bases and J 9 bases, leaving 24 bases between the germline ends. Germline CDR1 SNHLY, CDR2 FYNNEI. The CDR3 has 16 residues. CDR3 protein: CASSVPPAGKLGSYTF. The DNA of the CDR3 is TGTGCCAGCAGTGTCCCTCCGGCAGGGAAATTAGGGAGCTACACCTTC.

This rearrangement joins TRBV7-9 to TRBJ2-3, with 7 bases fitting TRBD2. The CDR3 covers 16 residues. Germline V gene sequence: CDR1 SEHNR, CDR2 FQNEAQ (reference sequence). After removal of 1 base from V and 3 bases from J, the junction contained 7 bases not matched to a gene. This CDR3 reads CASSLEPAGLTDTQYF. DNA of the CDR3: TGTGCCAGCAGCTTAGAGCCAGCGGGATTGACAGATACGCAGTATTTT.

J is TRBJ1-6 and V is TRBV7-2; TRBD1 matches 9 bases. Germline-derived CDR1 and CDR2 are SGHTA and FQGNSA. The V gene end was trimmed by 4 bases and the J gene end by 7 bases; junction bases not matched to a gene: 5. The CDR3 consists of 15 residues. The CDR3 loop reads CASSSGQGENSPLHF. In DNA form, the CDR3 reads TGTGCCAGCAGCTCGGGACAGGGTGAGAATTCACCCCTCCACTTT.

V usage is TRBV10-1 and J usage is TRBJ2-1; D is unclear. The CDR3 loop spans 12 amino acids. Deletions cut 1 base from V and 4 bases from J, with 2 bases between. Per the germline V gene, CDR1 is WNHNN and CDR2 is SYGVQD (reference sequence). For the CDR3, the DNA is TGCGCCAGCAGTGAGTTATACAATGAGCAGTTCTTC. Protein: CASSELYNEQFF.

CDR3 amino acids: CASSRFGGLGIQYF. CDR3 sequence (DNA): TGTGCCAGCAGCCGTTTCGGGGGGCTTGGCATTCAGTACTTC. The chain uses TRBV14 and TRBJ2-4, with D perhaps matching TRBD2 (7 bases). V was shortened by 4 bases and J by 9 bases, with 16 bases between the two germline ends. Germline-derived CDR1 and CDR2 are SGHDN and FVKESK. The CDR3 contains 14 residues.